Following are 24 T cell receptor beta chains from one sample sequenced in a study of cytomegalovirus exposure and HLA in healthy donors. It was with 60 Vbeta and 13 Jbeta primers that the PCR ran. The repertoire was sequenced with immunoSEQ multiplex PCR; TCRdb's copy has only in-frame clones and lacks some. The table includes around 190,000 clones, over 70% detected once. The sequencing sample was made of PBMCs. Receptors were obtained from a woman aged 18-29 years in good health and CMV-seronegative.

This clone was detected a few times. The chain uses TRBV6-1 and TRBJ2-2; D might be TRBD1 (6 bases). The CDR3 is made up of 15 amino acids. The germline V and J ends were trimmed by 4 bases and 0 bases, with 9 bases remaining between them. CDR1 MNHNS and CDR2 SASEGT come from the germline V gene. For the CDR3, the DNA is TGTGCCAGCAGTGTAGAGGGGGCGAACACCGGGGAGCTGTTTTTT. Its translation: CASSVEGANTGELFF.

The CDR3 reads CASSLGDRLTYEQYF. CDR3 nucleotides: TGTGCCAGCAGCTTGGGGGACAGGTTAACCTACGAGCAGTACTTC. The chain combines TRBV5-6 with TRBJ2-7; 8 bases fit TRBD1. CDR3 length: 15 residues. The V gene end was trimmed by 0 bases and the J gene end by 2 bases; junction bases not matched to a gene: 4. Per germline, CDR1 SGHDT and CDR2 YYEEEE.

This clone has a handful of counts. CDR3 coding DNA: TGTGCCAGCAGCCGAGGGGACAGGATAATGAACACTGAAGCTTTCTTT. Translation: CASSRGDRIMNTEAFF. The V gene is TRBV7-9, the J gene TRBJ1-1; TRBD1 matches at 8 bases. CDR1 is SEHNR and CDR2 is FQNEAQ in the germline V gene (reference sequence). The trim removed 5 bases at V and 0 bases at J, leaving 8 bases unmatched. CDR3 length: 16 residues.

The V and J genes are TRBV11-2 and TRBJ2-3; the match to TRBD2 covers 14 bases. With 1 base clipped from V and 9 bases from J, the junction kept 6 bases outside the gene matches. The CDR3 spans 16 residues. Germline values: CDR1 SGHAT, CDR2 FQNNGV. The CDR3 nucleotides read TGTGCCAGCAGCTTAGGTGGGACTAGCGGGAGTTGGACGCAGTATTTT. Translated, it gives CASSLGGTSGSWTQYF.

V gene TRBV4-1 combines with J gene TRBJ1-1, with D possibly TRBD1 on 6 matching bases. Trimming shortened V by 1 base and J by 3 bases, and 9 bases separated the two germline ends. The CDR3 sequence is 14 residues long. CDR1 and CDR2 (germline): MGHRA, YSYEKL. CDR3 protein: CASSQVAGDTEAFF. The CDR3 nucleotides are TGCGCCAGCAGCCAAGTGGCAGGGGACACTGAAGCTTTCTTT.

The V gene is TRBV6-1, the J gene TRBJ2-3; TRBD2 agrees at 9 bases. CDR3 length: 14 amino acids. CDR1 and CDR2 from the germline V gene are MNHNS and SASEGT. Trimming took 7 bases from V and 8 from J; bases not matched to a gene: 10. The CDR3 nucleotides read TGTGCCAGCAAGACTAGCGGCCAAGGTGGTACGCAGTATTTT. Amino acids: CASKTSGQGGTQYF.

V is TRBV5-5 and J is TRBJ1-5; 10 nucleotides line up with TRBD1. The CDR3 spans 16 residues. V gave up 3 bases and J gave up 2 bases; unmatched junction bases: 5. The V gene's germline CDR1 is SGHKS and CDR2 YYEKEE (reference sequence). This CDR3 reads CASSWSGTGGNQPQHF. As DNA, the CDR3 is TGTGCCAGCAGCTGGTCCGGGACAGGGGGCAATCAGCCCCAGCATTTT.

The CDR3 here is CASSLFPPGQGTNTEAFF. For the CDR3, the DNA is TGTGCCAGCAGCTTATTCCCCCCGGGACAGGGGACGAACACTGAAGCTTTCTTT. This chain joins TRBV7-3 and TRBJ1-1; TRBD1 agrees at 10 bases. Germline CDR1 SGHTA, CDR2 FQGTGA. The V gene end was trimmed by 2 bases and the J gene end by 1 base; junction bases not matched to a gene: 10. This CDR3 is 18 amino acids long.

The rearrangement joins TRBV28 to TRBJ1-2; TRBD1 agrees at 7 bases. The CDR3 loop spans 16 amino acids. V lost 2 bases, J lost 7 bases, and 13 bases stayed unmatched. The germline V gene encodes CDR1 MDHEN and CDR2 SYDVKM. The CDR3 coding sequence is TGTGCCAGCAGTTTACCCCAGGGACAGCCCCTGGGTGGCTACACCTTC. Its translation: CASSLPQGQPLGGYTF.

J is TRBJ2-3 and V is TRBV7-2; TRBD2 matches 8 bases. The germline CDR1 and CDR2 sequences are SGHTA and FQGNSA. CDR3 size: 15 residues. The ends lost 5 bases at V and 0 bases at J; junction bases unmatched: 4. The CDR3 DNA reads as TGTGCCAGCAGCAGTAGCGGGATTAGCACAGATACGCAGTATTTT. Its protein product is CASSSSGISTDTQYF.

The chain combines TRBV28 with TRBJ2-1, with D tentatively TRBD2 (6 bases). Between the trimmed V and J ends, which lost 4 bases and 0 bases, there was a span of 16 bases. The CDR3 consists of 17 residues. Germline lookup yields CDR1 MDHEN and CDR2 SYDVKM. The CDR3 DNA reads as TGTGCCAGCAGTTCCCTGTCCGGGGGAGGCTCCTACAATGAGCAGTTCTTC. It yields the protein CASSSLSGGGSYNEQFF.

This chain joins TRBV5-1 and TRBJ2-7; TRBD1 matches at 7 bases. Trimming at V came to 4 bases and at J to 4 bases, leaving 2 bases not matched to a gene. Germline loops: CDR1 SGHRS, CDR2 YFSETQ. The CDR3 is made up of 12 amino acids. The CDR3 protein is CASSLGQYEQYF. For the CDR3, the DNA is TGCGCCAGCAGCCTGGGACAGTACGAGCAGTACTTC.

This clone has a single count. V and J are TRBV4-1 and TRBJ2-1, with TRBD2 matching 10 bases. Trimming at V came to 2 bases and at J to 8 bases, leaving 9 bases not matched to a gene. The CDR3 is 16 amino acids. Germline V lookup: CDR1 MGHRA, CDR2 YSYEKL. In DNA form, the CDR3 reads TGCGCCAGCAGCCAACCCGCAGCGGGAGGGTTAGATGAGCAGTTCTTC. It yields the protein CASSQPAAGGLDEQFF.

The V gene is TRBV28, the J gene TRBJ1-6; no clear D. Between the trimmed V and J ends, which lost 7 bases and 0 bases, there was a span of 10 bases. Germline V CDR1 and CDR2: MDHEN, SYDVKM. The CDR3 is 15 amino acids. CDR3 sequence: CASMVVSSYNSPLHF. In nucleotides, the CDR3 is TGTGCCAGCATGGTTGTTAGCTCCTATAATTCACCCCTCCACTTT.

This clone was picked up a small number of times. This sequence joins TRBV7-9 and TRBJ2-7; TRBD2 matches 8 bases. Unmatched junction bases numbered 10, after V lost 4 bases and J lost 2 bases. This CDR3 spans 16 amino acids. Germline V CDR1 and CDR2: SEHNR, FQNEAQ (reference sequence). The CDR3 bases are TGTGCCAGCAGCTGGGAGACTAGCGCGACAACCTACGAGCAGTACTTC. This gives the protein CASSWETSATTYEQYF.

The chain has TRBV15 and TRBJ2-5; D gene unclear. The V and J ends lost 0 bases and 5 bases respectively, with 10 bases between them. The germline V gene encodes CDR1 LNHNV and CDR2 YYDKDF (reference sequence). There are 14 residues in the CDR3. This CDR3 reads CATSRDPNPETQYF. In DNA form, the CDR3 reads TGTGCCACCAGCAGAGATCCTAACCCGGAGACCCAGTACTTC.

In DNA, the CDR3 is TGTGCCAGTACCCGGGAGGGAGGTTCACCCCTCCACTTT. Amino acid sequence: CASTREGGSPLHF. This chain uses TRBV2 with TRBJ1-6; no reliable D call. The CDR3 extends over 13 amino acids. The germline V and J ends were trimmed by 9 bases and 9 bases, with 15 bases remaining between them. CDR1 SNHLY and CDR2 FYNNEI come from the germline V gene.

V and J are TRBV7-9 and TRBJ2-1; 10 bases are shared with TRBD2. This CDR3 is 17 amino acids long. Germline V gives CDR1 SEHNR, CDR2 FQNEAQ (reference sequence). Trimming at V came to 5 bases and at J to 7 bases, leaving 14 bases not matched to a gene. The CDR3 DNA follows: TGTGCCAGCAGCCTCCCTCTAGCGGGAGTTATACAAAATGAGCAGTTCTTC. It is translated as CASSLPLAGVIQNEQFF.

The chain employs TRBV10-3 and TRBJ1-5; 7 bases are shared with TRBD1. CDR1 is ENHRY and CDR2 is SYGVKD in the germline V gene. V lost 9 bases to trimming and J lost 0 bases; unmatched junction nucleotides: 8. This CDR3 has 15 residues. CDR3 protein: CAIQDRRGSNQPQHF. For the CDR3, the DNA is TGTGCCATACAGGACAGGCGCGGTAGCAATCAGCCCCAGCATTTT.

This clone was counted between two and nine times. V and J are TRBV9 and TRBJ1-2; 7 bases are shared with TRBD1. CDR3 length: 15 amino acids. Looked up from germline, CDR1 is SGDLS and CDR2 is YYNGEE. Unmatched junction bases numbered 13, after V lost 3 bases and J lost 8 bases. The CDR3 nucleotides are TGTGCCAGCAGCGGATACGATCAGACAGGGACCGGCTACACCTTC. This codes for CASSGYDQTGTGYTF.

This clone came up a few times. The rearrangement uses TRBV19 and TRBJ1-5; maybe TRBD1 (5 bases). Germline assignment: CDR1 LNHDA and CDR2 SQIVND (reference sequence). The V end lost 6 bases, the J end lost 7 bases, and 13 bases lay between the germline ends. This CDR3 has 13 amino acids. The CDR3 nucleotides are TGTGCCAGTAGCCCAGGGTTTGGCCAGCCCCAGCATTTT. The encoded protein is CASSPGFGQPQHF.

The rearrangement joins TRBV19 to TRBJ2-3, with 8 bases fitting TRBD2. With 6 bases clipped from V and 4 bases from J, the junction kept 6 bases outside the gene matches. The V gene's germline CDR1 is LNHDA and CDR2 SQIVND (reference sequence). The CDR3 contains 14 residues. As DNA, the CDR3 is TGTGCCAGTAGCCTCCCCGGGGGGGCAGATACGCAGTATTTT. Residues: CASSLPGGADTQYF. Full variable domain (outside the CDR3, taken from reference TRBV19 and TRBJ2-3): DGGITQSPKYLFRKEGQNVTLSCEQNLNHDAMYWYRQDPGQGLRLIYYSQIVNDFQKGDIAEGYSVSREKKESFPLTVTSAQKNPTAFYLCASSLPGGADTQYFGPGTRLTVL.

The chain employs TRBV4-1 and TRBJ2-3; 9 bases agree with TRBD2. With V trimmed by 4 bases and J by 6 bases, 8 bases remained unmatched. The germline V gene has CDR1 MGHRA and CDR2 YSYEKL. The CDR3 length is 15 residues. This CDR3 reads CASSLEVAGVDTQYF. The CDR3, as DNA: TGCGCCAGCAGCCTGGAGGTAGCGGGGGTTGATACGCAGTATTTT.

This chain uses TRBV7-9 with TRBJ2-7; 8 bases fit TRBD2. The CDR3 has 14 residues. Germline V gene lookup returns CDR1 SEHNR and CDR2 FQNEAQ (reference sequence). V lost 5 bases to trimming and J lost 2 bases; unmatched junction nucleotides: 5. CDR3 residues: CASSLGLAPYEQYF. The DNA for the CDR3 is TGTGCCAGCAGCCTAGGACTAGCCCCCTACGAGCAGTACTTC.